The clone carrying this T cell receptor beta chain has only a few counts. Its cognate antigen is unknown. Isolated RNA was reverse transcribed in full, so expressed TCRB transcripts were sequenced. Roughly 3.4 million reads were obtained on average from naive, central memory and regulatory T cell samples. TCRdb's copy holds only in-frame clones and misses some; the assay was immunoSEQ multiplex PCR. The table shows under 250,000 clones, with about 30% occurring only once. This entry belongs to a study of beta chain features in type 1 diabetes. Regarding the study as a whole: In all four CD4+ subsets, TCRB CDR3 length was significantly, moderately reduced in type 1 diabetes.

Sorting with CD45RO/CCR7/CD25/CD127/CD95/CD27 yielded naive, central memory, regulatory and stem-like memory CD4+ cells. The CDR3 loop spans 16 amino acids. J was trimmed by 1 base and V by 7 bases; bases with no gene match: 13. From germline, CDR1 is SQVTM and CDR2 ANQGSEA. The rearrangement links TRBV29-1 to TRBJ1-2; 9 nucleotides agree with TRBD1. The sequence derives from a man aged 30-40 years in good health. The sample comprised central memory CD4+ T cells from blood. CDR3 nucleotides: TGCAGCGCCGCCGGGACAGGGAGGGTCTTTAACTATGGCTACACCTTC. Translating gives CSAAGTGRVFNYGYTF.